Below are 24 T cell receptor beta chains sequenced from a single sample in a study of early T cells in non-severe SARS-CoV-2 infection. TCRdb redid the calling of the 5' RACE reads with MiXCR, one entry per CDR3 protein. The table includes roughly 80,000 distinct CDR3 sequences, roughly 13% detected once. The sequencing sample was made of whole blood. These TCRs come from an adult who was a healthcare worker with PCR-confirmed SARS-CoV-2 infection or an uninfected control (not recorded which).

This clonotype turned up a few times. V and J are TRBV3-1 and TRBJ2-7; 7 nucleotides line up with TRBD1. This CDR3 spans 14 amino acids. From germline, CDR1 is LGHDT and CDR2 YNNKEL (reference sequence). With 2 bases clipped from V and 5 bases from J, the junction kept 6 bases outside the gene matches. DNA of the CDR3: TGTGCCAGCAGCCAAACAGGGGAGATAAACGAGCAGTACTTC. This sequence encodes CASSQTGEINEQYF.

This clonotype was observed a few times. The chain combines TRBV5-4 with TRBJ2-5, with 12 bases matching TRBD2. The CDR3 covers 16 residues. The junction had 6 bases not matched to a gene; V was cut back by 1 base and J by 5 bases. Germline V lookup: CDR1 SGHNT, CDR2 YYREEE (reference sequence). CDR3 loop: CASSLKLAGGVETQYF. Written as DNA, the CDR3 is TGTGCCAGCAGCTTGAAGCTAGCGGGAGGGGTGGAGACCCAGTACTTC.

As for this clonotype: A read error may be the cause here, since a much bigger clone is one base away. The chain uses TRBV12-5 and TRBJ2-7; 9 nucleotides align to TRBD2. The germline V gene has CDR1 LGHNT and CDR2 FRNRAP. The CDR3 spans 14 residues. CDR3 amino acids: CASDLGGREYEQYF. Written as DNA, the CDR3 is TGTGCTAGTGATTTGGGCGGGAGGGAGTACGAGCAGTACTTC.

DNA of the CDR3: TGTGCCAGCAGCCTCCCCGGGACAGGGTCCTACGAGCAGTACTTC. As protein: CASSLPGTGSYEQYF. The chain carries TRBV6-2 or TRBV6-3 and TRBJ2-7, with 9 nucleotides matching TRBD1. Germline V gives CDR1 MNHEY, CDR2 SVGEGT. CDR3 length: 15 amino acids. Unmatched junction bases numbered 7, after V lost 6 bases and J lost 1 base.

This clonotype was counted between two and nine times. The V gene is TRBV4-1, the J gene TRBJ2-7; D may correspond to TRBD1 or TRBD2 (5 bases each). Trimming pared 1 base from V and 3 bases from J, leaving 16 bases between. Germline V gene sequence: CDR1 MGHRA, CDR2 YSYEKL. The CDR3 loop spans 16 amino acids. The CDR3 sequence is CASSQGGDPGVYEQYF. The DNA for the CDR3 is TGCGCCAGCAGCCAAGGAGGGGACCCTGGGGTCTACGAGCAGTACTTC.

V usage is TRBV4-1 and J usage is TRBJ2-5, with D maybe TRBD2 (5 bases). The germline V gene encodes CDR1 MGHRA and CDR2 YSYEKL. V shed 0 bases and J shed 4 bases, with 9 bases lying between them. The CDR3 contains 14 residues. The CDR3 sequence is CASSQDPGVETQYF. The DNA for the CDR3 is TGCGCCAGCAGCCAAGATCCCGGGGTAGAGACCCAGTACTTC.

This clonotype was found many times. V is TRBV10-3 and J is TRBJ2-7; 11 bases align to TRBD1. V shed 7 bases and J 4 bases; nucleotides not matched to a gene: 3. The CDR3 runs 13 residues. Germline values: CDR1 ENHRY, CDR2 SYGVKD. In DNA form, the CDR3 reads TGTGCCATCACCGGGACAGGGGGTTACGAGCAGTACTTC. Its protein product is CAITGTGGYEQYF.

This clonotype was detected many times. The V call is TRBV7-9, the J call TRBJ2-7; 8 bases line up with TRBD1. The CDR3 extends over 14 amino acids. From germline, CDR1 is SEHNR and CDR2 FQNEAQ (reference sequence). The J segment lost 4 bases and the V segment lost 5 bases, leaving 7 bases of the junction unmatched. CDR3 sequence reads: CASSQQGGWYEQYF. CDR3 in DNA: TGTGCCAGCAGCCAACAGGGGGGCTGGTACGAGCAGTACTTC.

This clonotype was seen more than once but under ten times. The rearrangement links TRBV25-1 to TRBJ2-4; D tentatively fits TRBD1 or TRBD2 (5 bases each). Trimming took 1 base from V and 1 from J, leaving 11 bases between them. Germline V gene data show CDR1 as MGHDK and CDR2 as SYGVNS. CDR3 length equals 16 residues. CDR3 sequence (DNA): TGTGCCAGCAGTGAATCCGGGGACGTGGCCAAAAACATTCAGTACTTC. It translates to CASSESGDVAKNIQYF.

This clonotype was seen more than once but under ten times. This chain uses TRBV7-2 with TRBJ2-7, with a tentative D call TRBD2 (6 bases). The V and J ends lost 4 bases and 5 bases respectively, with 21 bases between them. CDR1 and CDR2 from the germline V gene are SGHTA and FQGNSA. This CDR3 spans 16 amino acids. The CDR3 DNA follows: TGTGCCAGCAGCTGGACCCCGGGCCCAGGCGGGGACGAGCAGTACTTC. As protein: CASSWTPGPGGDEQYF.

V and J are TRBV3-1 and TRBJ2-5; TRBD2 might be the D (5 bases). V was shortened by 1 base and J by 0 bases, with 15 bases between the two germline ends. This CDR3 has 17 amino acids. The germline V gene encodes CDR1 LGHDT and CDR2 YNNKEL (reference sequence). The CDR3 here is CASSQVSSGPYQETQYF. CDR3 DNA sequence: TGTGCCAGCAGCCAAGTCTCAAGCGGCCCGTACCAAGAGACCCAGTACTTC.

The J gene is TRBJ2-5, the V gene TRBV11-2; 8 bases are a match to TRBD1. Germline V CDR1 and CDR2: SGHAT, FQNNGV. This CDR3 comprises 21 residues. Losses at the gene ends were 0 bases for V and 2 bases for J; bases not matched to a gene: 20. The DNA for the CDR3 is TGTGCCAGCAGCTTAGACCAATTAGCTCTATTAACCGACAGGGGTCAAGAGACCCAGTACTTC. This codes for CASSLDQLALLTDRGQETQYF.

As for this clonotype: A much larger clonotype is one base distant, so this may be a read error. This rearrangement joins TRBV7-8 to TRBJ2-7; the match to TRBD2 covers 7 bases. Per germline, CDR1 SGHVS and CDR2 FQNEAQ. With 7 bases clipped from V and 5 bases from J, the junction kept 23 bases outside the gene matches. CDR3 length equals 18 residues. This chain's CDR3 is CASMPRTGGSRPMDEQYF. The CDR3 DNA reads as TGTGCCAGCATGCCTAGGACTGGCGGGAGCCGGCCGATGGACGAGCAGTACTTC.

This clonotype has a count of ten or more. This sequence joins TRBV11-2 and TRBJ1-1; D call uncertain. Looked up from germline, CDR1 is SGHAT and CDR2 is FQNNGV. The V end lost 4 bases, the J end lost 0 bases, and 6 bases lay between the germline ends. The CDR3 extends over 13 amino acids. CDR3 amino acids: CASSWGMNTEAFF. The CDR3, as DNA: TGTGCCAGCAGCTGGGGAATGAACACTGAAGCTTTCTTT.

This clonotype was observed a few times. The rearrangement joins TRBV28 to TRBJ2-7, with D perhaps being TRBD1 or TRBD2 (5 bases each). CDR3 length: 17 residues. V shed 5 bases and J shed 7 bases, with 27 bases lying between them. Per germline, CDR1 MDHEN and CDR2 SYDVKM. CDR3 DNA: TGTGCCAGCAGTCGTCCCCCCTTTGGGGGAGCGATTAGGGAGCAGTACTTC. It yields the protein CASSRPPFGGAIREQYF.

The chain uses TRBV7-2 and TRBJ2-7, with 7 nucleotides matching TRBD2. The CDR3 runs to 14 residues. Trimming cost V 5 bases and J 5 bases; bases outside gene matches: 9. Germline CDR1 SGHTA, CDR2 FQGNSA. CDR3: CASSPPSGVHEQYF. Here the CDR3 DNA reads TGTGCCAGCAGCCCGCCGAGCGGGGTGCACGAGCAGTACTTC.

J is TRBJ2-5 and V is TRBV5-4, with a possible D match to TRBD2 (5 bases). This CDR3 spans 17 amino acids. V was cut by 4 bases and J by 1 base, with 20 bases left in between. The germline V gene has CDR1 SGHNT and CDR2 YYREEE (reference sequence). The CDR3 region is CASSTTGISKSQETQYF. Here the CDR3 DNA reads TGTGCCAGCAGCACGACCGGGATAAGCAAATCCCAAGAGACCCAGTACTTC.

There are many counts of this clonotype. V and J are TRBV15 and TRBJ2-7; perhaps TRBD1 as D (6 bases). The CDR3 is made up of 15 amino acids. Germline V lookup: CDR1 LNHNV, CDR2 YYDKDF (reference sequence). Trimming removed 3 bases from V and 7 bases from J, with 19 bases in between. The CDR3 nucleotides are TGTGCCACCAGCAGGATACATACAGGGACGCATGAGCAGTACTTC. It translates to CATSRIHTGTHEQYF.

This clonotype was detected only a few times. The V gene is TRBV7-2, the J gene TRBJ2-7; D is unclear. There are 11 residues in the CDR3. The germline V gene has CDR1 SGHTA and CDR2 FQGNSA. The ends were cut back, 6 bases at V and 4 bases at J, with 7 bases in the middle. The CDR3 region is CASSYRYEQYF. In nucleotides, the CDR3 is TGTGCCAGCAGTTACCGATACGAGCAGTACTTC.

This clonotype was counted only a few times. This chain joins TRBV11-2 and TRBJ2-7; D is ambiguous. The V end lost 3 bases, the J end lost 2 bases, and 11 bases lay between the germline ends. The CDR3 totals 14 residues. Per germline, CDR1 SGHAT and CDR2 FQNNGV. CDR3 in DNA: TGTGCCAGCAGCTTCCGGGCAGTTCCCTACGAGCAGTACTTC. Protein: CASSFRAVPYEQYF. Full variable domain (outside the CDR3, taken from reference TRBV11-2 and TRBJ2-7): EAGVAQSPRYKIIEKRQSVAFWCNPISGHATLYWYQQILGQGPKLLIQFQNNGVVDDSQLPKDRFSAERLKGVDSTLKIQPAKLEDSAVYLCASSFRAVPYEQYFGPGTRLTVT.

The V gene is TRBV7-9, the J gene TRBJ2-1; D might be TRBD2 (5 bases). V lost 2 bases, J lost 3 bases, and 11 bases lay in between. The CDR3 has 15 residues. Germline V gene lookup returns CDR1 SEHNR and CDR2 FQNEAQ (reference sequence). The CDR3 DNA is TGTGCCAGCAGCTTAAGTATTAGCGACTACAATGAGCAGTTCTTC. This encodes CASSLSISDYNEQFF. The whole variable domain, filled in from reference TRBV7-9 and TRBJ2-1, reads DTGVSQNPRHKITKRGQNVTFRCDPISEHNRLYWYRQTLGQGPEFLTYFQNEAQLEKSRLLSDRFSAERPKGSFSTLEIQRTEQGDSAMYLCASSLSISDYNEQFFGPGTRLTVL.

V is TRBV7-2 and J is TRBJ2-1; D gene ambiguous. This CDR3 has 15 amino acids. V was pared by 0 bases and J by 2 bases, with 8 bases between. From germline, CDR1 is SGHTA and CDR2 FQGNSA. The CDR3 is CASSLAGSPYNEQFF. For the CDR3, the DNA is TGTGCCAGCAGCTTAGCTGGCAGCCCCTACAATGAGCAGTTCTTC.

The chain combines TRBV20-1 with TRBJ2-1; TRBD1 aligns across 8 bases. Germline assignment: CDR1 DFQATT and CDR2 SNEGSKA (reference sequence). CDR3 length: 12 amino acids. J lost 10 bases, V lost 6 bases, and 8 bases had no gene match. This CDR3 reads CSALQGAQEQFF. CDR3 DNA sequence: TGCAGTGCGCTTCAGGGGGCTCAGGAGCAGTTCTTC.

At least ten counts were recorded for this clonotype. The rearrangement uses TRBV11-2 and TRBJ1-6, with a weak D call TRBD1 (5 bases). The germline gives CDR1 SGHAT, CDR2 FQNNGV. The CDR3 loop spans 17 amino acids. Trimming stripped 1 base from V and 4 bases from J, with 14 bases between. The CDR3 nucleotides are TGTGCCAGCAGCTTAGTGGGGCTCCGCCGTTATAATTCACCCCTCCACTTT. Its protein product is CASSLVGLRRYNSPLHF.